This entry lists 14 T cell receptor beta chains sequenced from one sample in a study of blood T cells in healthy people across ages (dated by TCRdb to 2015 to 2017). Library method: 5' RACE. Sequencing used an Illumina HiSeq 2500. A second PCR of roughly 6 to 12 cycles was performed with a sample-barcoded 5' primer and a J-beta primer mix. TCRdb redid the processing of the public reads, applying fastp at Q25 and MiXCR, and retained in-frame beta chains. Rows are combined by CDR3 protein, so each entry shows the most common genes and DNA. Recorded for this sample are about 1.5 million distinct CDR3 sequences; approximately 42% of them occurred a single time. Under 8% of the sample is taken by the ten largest. What was sequenced was blood. The source is a woman younger than 35 in good health.

This clonotype was recorded a few times. The rearrangement joins TRBV12-3 or TRBV12-4 to TRBJ1-2; D not certain. Trimming shortened V by 3 bases and J by 8 bases, and 10 bases separated the two germline ends. There are 12 residues in the CDR3. The CDR3: CASSFSNRGYTF. CDR3 coding DNA: TGTGCCAGCAGTTTTTCGAATCGGGGCTACACCTTC.

This clonotype occurred a few times. J is TRBJ2-3 and V is TRBV20-1, with D uncertain. Germline values: CDR1 DFQATT, CDR2 SNEGSKA (reference sequence). The CDR3 has 15 residues. V dropped 0 bases and J dropped 0 bases, with 10 bases sitting between them. CDR3 residues: CSARDRSASTDTQYF. Here the CDR3 DNA reads TGCAGTGCTAGAGATAGAAGCGCCAGCACAGATACGCAGTATTTT.

Here the CDR3 reads CASRRQGQGAGDTEAFF. CDR3 nucleotides: TGTGCCAGCAGGAGGCAGGGACAGGGGGCAGGAGATACTGAAGCTTTCTTT. The rearrangement links TRBV5-6 to TRBJ1-1; 12 positions match TRBD1. In germline, CDR1 is SGHDT, CDR2 YYEEEE. Unmatched junction bases numbered 13, after V lost 5 bases and J lost 5 bases. The CDR3 runs 17 residues.

This clonotype was counted a few times. The chain uses TRBV5-1 and TRBJ2-1; 13 nucleotides line up with TRBD2. Germline V gene lookup returns CDR1 SGHRS and CDR2 YFSETQ. V lost 4 bases to trimming and J lost 5 bases; unmatched junction nucleotides: 9. CDR3 length: 17 residues. This CDR3 reads CASSPSGTSGANNEQFF. In DNA, the CDR3 is TGCGCCAGCAGCCCGTCCGGGACTAGCGGGGCCAACAATGAGCAGTTCTTC.

The V and J genes are TRBV20-1 and TRBJ2-3; 12 nucleotides agree with TRBD2. Germline lookup yields CDR1 DFQATT and CDR2 SNEGSKA (reference sequence). The CDR3 spans 14 residues. With V trimmed by 3 bases and J by 5 bases, 3 bases remained unmatched. The CDR3 nucleotides are TGCAGTGCTAGGGGGGGACTAGCGGGAGATACGCAGTATTTT. Translation: CSARGGLAGDTQYF.

This clonotype has more than one count but fewer than ten. The gene calls are TRBV5-1 and TRBJ2-4, with D perhaps TRBD1 (6 bases). Germline-derived CDR1 and CDR2 are SGHRS and YFSETQ. Trimming removed 0 bases at V and 5 bases at J, with 15 bases between. This CDR3 region has 16 residues. CDR3 sequence: CASSLDIRGGENIQYF. The CDR3 DNA is TGCGCCAGCAGCTTGGATATCAGGGGCGGAGAAAACATTCAGTACTTC.

The gene calls are TRBV6-6 and TRBJ2-1; 7 bases are shared with TRBD2. The CDR3 extends over 14 amino acids. Per the germline V gene, CDR1 is MNHNY and CDR2 is SVGAGI (reference sequence). V lost 6 bases, J lost 9 bases, and 11 bases stayed unmatched. The DNA for the CDR3 is TGTGCCAGCAGCTCGACAAGCGGGGTTGGTGAGCAGTTCTTC. Its translation: CASSSTSGVGEQFF.

This clonotype was seen once. At one end the junction does not follow the germline gene, possibly because of a read error. The chain employs TRBV27 and TRBJ2-7; D may correspond to TRBD1 or TRBD2 (5 bases each). Germline-derived CDR1 and CDR2 are MNHEY and SMNVEV (reference sequence). The CDR3 loop spans 16 amino acids. The CDR3 DNA sequence: TGTGCCAGCAGTTTATCCGGTGGGACCGCCACCTACGAGCAGTGCTTC. Amino acid sequence: CASSLSGGTATYEQCF.

This clonotype was detected only a few times. The chain joins TRBV4-1 to TRBJ2-1; 11 bases line up with TRBD2. The length of the CDR3 is 17 residues. Unmatched junction bases numbered 9, after V lost 1 base and J lost 7 bases. Germline values: CDR1 MGHRA, CDR2 YSYEKL. The CDR3 nucleotides are TGCGCCAGCAGCCAAGCCGCCGGGACTAGCGGCTGGAATGAGCAGTTCTTC. It codes for CASSQAAGTSGWNEQFF.

This chain joins TRBV9 and TRBJ1-1; D may be TRBD1 (5 bases). Germline CDR1 SGDLS, CDR2 YYNGEE. The CDR3 is 13 residues long. V was shortened by 4 bases and J by 5 bases, with 12 bases between the two germline ends. The CDR3 nucleotides read TGTGCCAGCAGCCCAGGGTTTATAACTGAAGCTTTCTTT. Translated: CASSPGFITEAFF.

This clonotype occurred once. The V call is TRBV19, the J call TRBJ2-1; D possibly uses TRBD1 or TRBD2 (6 bases each). The germline V gene has CDR1 LNHDA and CDR2 SQIVND (reference sequence). V was trimmed by 8 bases and J by 2 bases, leaving 16 bases between them. The length of the CDR3 is 15 residues. The CDR3 protein is CASHSGGSAYNEQFF. CDR3 in DNA: TGTGCCAGTCACTCCGGGGGCTCCGCCTACAATGAGCAGTTCTTC. The variable domain in full, with the rest retrieved from reference TRBV19 and TRBJ2-1, is DGGITQSPKYLFRKEGQNVTLSCEQNLNHDAMYWYRQDPGQGLRLIYYSQIVNDFQKGDIAEGYSVSREKKESFPLTVTSAQKNPTAFYLCASHSGGSAYNEQFFGPGTRLTVL.

This clonotype was detected a few times. This chain uses TRBV10-2 with TRBJ2-5; 10 bases are a match to TRBD2. The CDR3 runs to 14 residues. Germline V CDR1 and CDR2: WSHSY, SAAADI. With 6 bases clipped from V and 5 bases from J, the junction kept 6 bases outside the gene matches. CDR3 in DNA: TGCGCCAGCAGGCAGGGACTAGCGATTGAGACCCAGTACTTC. Amino acids: CASRQGLAIETQYF.

This clonotype appeared a single time. This sequence joins TRBV5-4 and TRBJ2-3; D possibly uses TRBD1 or TRBD2 (5 bases each). CDR1 is SGHNT, CDR2 YYREEE, per germline (reference sequence). Trimming left V 5 bases short and J 5 bases short, with 12 bases between. This CDR3 contains 13 residues. Here the CDR3 reads CASRGDPKDTQYF. The CDR3, as DNA: TGTGCCAGCAGGGGGGACCCCAAAGATACGCAGTATTTT.

This clonotype was counted a few times. This chain connects TRBV7-2 to TRBJ2-1; 7 bases fit TRBD1. The CDR3 contains 15 residues. Germline V gene sequence: CDR1 SGHTA, CDR2 FQGNSA. J lost 4 bases, V lost 2 bases, and 5 bases had no gene match. The DNA for the CDR3 is TGTGCCAGCAGCTTAAGCGGACAGGAATACAATGAGCAGTTCTTC. Amino acid sequence: CASSLSGQEYNEQFF.